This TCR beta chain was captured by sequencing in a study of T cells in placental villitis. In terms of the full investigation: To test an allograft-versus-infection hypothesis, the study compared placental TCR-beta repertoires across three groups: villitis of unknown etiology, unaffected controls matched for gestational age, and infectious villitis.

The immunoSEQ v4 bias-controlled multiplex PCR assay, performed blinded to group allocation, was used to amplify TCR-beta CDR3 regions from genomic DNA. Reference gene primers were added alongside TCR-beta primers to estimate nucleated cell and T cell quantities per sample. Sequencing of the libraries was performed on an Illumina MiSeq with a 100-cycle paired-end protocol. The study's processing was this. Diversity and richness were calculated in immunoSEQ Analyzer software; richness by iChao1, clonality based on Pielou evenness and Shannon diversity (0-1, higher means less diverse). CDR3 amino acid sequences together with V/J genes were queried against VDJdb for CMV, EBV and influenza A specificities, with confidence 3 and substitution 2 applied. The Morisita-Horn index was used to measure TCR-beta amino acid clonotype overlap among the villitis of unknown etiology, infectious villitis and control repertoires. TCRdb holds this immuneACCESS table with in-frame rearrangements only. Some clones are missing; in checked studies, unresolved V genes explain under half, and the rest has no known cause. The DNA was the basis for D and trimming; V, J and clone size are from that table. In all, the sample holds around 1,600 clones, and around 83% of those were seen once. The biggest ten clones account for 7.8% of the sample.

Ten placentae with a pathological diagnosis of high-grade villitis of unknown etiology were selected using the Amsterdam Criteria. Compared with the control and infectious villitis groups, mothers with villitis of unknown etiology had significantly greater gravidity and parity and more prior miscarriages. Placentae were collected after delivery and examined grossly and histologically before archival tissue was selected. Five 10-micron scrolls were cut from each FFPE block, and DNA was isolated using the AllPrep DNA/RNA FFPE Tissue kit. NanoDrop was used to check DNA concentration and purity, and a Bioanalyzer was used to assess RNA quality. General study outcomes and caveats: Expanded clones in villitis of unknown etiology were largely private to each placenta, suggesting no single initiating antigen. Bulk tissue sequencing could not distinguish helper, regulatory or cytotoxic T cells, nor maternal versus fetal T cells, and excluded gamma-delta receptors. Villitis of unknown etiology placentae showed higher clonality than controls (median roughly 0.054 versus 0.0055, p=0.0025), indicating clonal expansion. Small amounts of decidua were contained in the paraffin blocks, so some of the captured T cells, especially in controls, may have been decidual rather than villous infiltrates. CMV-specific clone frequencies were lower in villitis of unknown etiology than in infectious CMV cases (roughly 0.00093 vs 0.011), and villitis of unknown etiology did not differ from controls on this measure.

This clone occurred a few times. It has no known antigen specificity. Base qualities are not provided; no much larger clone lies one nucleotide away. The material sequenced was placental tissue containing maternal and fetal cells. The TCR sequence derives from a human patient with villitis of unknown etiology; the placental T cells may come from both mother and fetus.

The DNA sequence is as follows: TGTGCCAGCTCCCCGGCCATCGGTAGAGGAAACACCATATATTTT. Translation gives CASSPAIGRGNTIYF. The V and J segments used are TRBV18 and TRBJ1-3, with the D segment identity uncertain. The germline V gene provides CDR1 KGHSH and CDR2 LQKENI. The cysteine opens and the phenylalanine closes a CDR3 of 15 amino acids. CDR3 DNA is the only sequence kept; it has 45 bases, read in frame from the first base. V sheds 6 bases and J sheds 4 bases, leaving 16 bases between their ends.